This TCR beta chain was obtained from a study of T cell responses to AZD1222 COVID-19 vaccine. The length of the CDR3 is 13 residues. Deletions cut 1 base from V and 3 bases from J, with 7 bases between. Germline values: CDR1 SGHRS, CDR2 YFSETQ. Profiled with immunoSEQ multiplex PCR; TCRdb holds only in-frame clones, not every one. The table lists approximately 79,000 clones, over 70% of them singletons. Sample: peripheral blood, taken on day 0 of AZD1222 vaccination. The J gene is TRBJ1-1, the V gene TRBV5-1; TRBD1 is a possible D gene (5 bases). The receptor comes from an adult in good health. CDR3 coding DNA: TGCGCCAGCAGCTTGTCACAGGACACTGAAGCTTTCTTT. Protein product: CASSLSQDTEAFF.